This is a list of T cell receptor beta chains from one sample in a study of blood T cell repertoires in COVID-19. The protocol was immunoSEQ multiplex PCR, while the TCRdb copy is restricted to in-frame clones and leaves out a portion. Found here are nearly 80,000 clones, roughly 87% of them singletons; the top ten hold roughly 5.3%. Source material: peripheral blood. These TCRs come from a woman of 80 years or more with active or convalescent COVID-19. The CDR3 runs from the conserved cysteine through the conserved F or W. Each record gives: J gene, D gene, clone size, V gene, CDR3 protein, CDR3 DNA. D genes are given only for firm matches. The size field is filled for only some rows; it gives once, few, many or a size class.

TRBJ2-3	TRBD2	NA	TRBV13	CASSPRLAGGAWADTQYF	TGTGCCAGCAGCCCGCGACTAGCGGGGGGGGCTTGGGCAGATACGCAGTATTTT
TRBJ2-2	NA	NA	TRBV5-4	CASSFPRGNTGELFF	TGTGCCAGCAGCTTCCCTAGAGGGAACACCGGGGAGCTGTTTTTT
TRBJ2-7	TRBD1	few	TRBV3-1/TRBV3-2	CASSRRDSPLGQYF	TGTGCCAGCAGCCGCCGGGACAGTCCCCTGGGGCAGTACTTC
TRBJ1-2	TRBD1	NA	TRBV5-1	CVSSTGTGMLDGYTF	TGCGTCAGCAGCACCGGGACAGGGATGTTGGACGGCTACACCTTC
TRBJ2-3	TRBD2	NA	TRBV4-3	CASSQGLAGGPGDTQYF	TGCGCCAGCAGCCAAGGGCTAGCGGGAGGGCCAGGAGATACGCAGTATTTT
TRBJ2-2	NA	NA	TRBV18	CASSPPLGRGPTGELFF	TGTGCCAGCTCACCACCCCTCGGCAGGGGACCCACCGGGGAGCTGTTTTTT
TRBJ2-7	TRBD2	few	TRBV30	CAWGRTSGRAREQYF	TGTGCCTGGGGGAGGACTAGCGGGAGGGCTAGGGAGCAGTACTTC
TRBJ1-5	NA	once	TRBV2	CASSGYRDQPQHF	TGTGCCAGCAGTGGGTACAGGGATCAGCCCCAGCATTTT
TRBJ1-6	NA	NA	TRBV6-1	CASSEAGVNSPLHF	TGTGCCAGCAGTGAAGCAGGGGTTAATTCACCCCTCCACTTT
TRBJ1-1	NA	once	TRBV18	CASSRRDTEAFF	TGTGCCAGCTCACGCAGGGACACTGAAGCTTTCTTT
TRBJ1-2	NA	NA	TRBV7-2	CASSLPISSYGYTF	TGTGCCAGCAGCTTACCCATATCGAGCTATGGCTACACCTTC
TRBJ2-3	NA	NA	TRBV7-8	CASSFQQVTDTQYF	TGTGCCAGCAGCTTTCAGCAGGTCACAGATACGCAGTATTTT
TRBJ1-5	NA	NA	TRBV28	CASSPNQPQHF	TGTGCCAGCAGTCCAAATCAGCCCCAGCATTTT
TRBJ2-7	NA	few	TRBV10-3	CAISESTGSDEQYF	TGTGCCATCAGTGAGTCCACAGGTAGTGACGAGCAGTACTTC
TRBJ1-6	TRBD1	few	TRBV4-1	CASSQDPRGQGSPLHF	TGCGCCAGCAGCCAAGATCCAAGGGGGCAAGGATCACCCCTCCACTTT
TRBJ2-7	NA	once	TRBV28	CASSQGSYEQYF	TGTGCCAGCAGCCAGGGAAGCTACGAGCAGTACTTC
TRBJ2-3	NA	once	TRBV5-1	CASSRTSRTDTQYF	TGCGCCAGCAGCCGGACTTCCCGCACAGATACGCAGTATTTT
TRBJ1-5	NA	NA	TRBV5-1	CASSSRQIHSNQPQHF	TGCGCCAGCAGCTCCAGACAGATACATAGCAATCAGCCCCAGCATTTT
TRBJ2-1	NA	NA	TRBV21-1	CASNPWTSGRPRSYNEQFF	TGTGCCAGCAACCCTTGGACTAGCGGGAGGCCCCGGTCCTACAATGAGCAGTTCTTC
TRBJ1-1	NA	NA	TRBV19	CASSIAGSDTEAFF	TGTGCCAGTAGTATAGCGGGAAGTGACACTGAAGCTTTCTTT
TRBJ1-2	TRBD1	NA	TRBV5-1	CASSTGTGMLDGYTF	TGCGCCAGCAGCACCGGGACAGGGATGTTGGACGGCTACACCTTC
TRBJ2-3	TRBD1	NA	TRBV6-5	CASRRTGDGVDTQYF	TGTGCCAGCAGGAGGACAGGGGATGGTGTAGATACGCAGTATTTT
TRBJ2-7	NA	once	TRBV30	CAWSDPHILYEQYF	TGTGCCTGGAGTGACCCCCACATCCTCTACGAGCAGTACTTC
TRBJ1-1	NA	NA	TRBV15	CATSIGGDTEAFF	TGTGCCACCAGCATAGGGGGGGACACTGAAGCTTTCTTT
TRBJ2-3	TRBD2	NA	TRBV5-1	CASSLGLAGADTQYF	TGCGCCAGCAGCTTGGGCCTAGCGGGAGCAGATACGCAGTATTTT
TRBJ2-3	NA	NA	TRBV9	CASTSGPSTDTQYF	TGTGCCAGCACAAGCGGCCCTAGCACAGATACGCAGTATTTT
TRBJ2-3	TRBD2	once	TRBV18	CASSPPGLAGGTDTQYF	TGTGCCAGCTCACCACCGGGACTAGCGGGGGGCACAGATACGCAGTATTTT
TRBJ2-1	TRBD2	once	TRBV19	CASYPGLAPRRGEQFF	TGTGCCAGCTACCCGGGACTAGCTCCCCGGAGGGGGGAGCAGTTCTTC
TRBJ1-5	TRBD1	few	TRBV7-8	CASSLALGAGGGQPQHF	TGTGCCAGCAGCTTAGCGCTGGGGGCAGGGGGTGGTCAGCCCCAGCATTTT
TRBJ2-5	NA	NA	TRBV7-7	CASSLAANQETQYF	TGTGCCAGCAGCTTAGCGGCAAATCAAGAGACCCAGTACTTC
TRBJ1-1	NA	NA	TRBV5-1	CASSLEGVTEAFF	TGCGCCAGCAGCTTGGAAGGGGTCACTGAAGCTTTCTTT
TRBJ1-2	NA	NA	TRBV7-8	CASSSYTAGLVYGYTF	TGTGCCAGCAGCTCCTACACGGCGGGATTGGTCTATGGCTACACCTTC
TRBJ2-3	NA	NA	TRBV4-3	CASSQDRAGSTDTQYF	TGCGCCAGCAGCCAAGATAGGGCAGGGAGCACAGATACGCAGTATTTT
TRBJ1-1	NA	NA	TRBV19	CASSWTLENTEAFF	TGTGCCAGTAGCTGGACTCTTGAGAACACTGAAGCTTTCTTT
TRBJ1-5	NA	NA	TRBV29-1	CSAAQGTGQPQHF	TGCAGCGCCGCCCAGGGTACCGGTCAGCCCCAGCATTTT
TRBJ2-3	TRBD2	few	TRBV5-7	CASSLGGTSGRPKGDTQYF	TGTGCCAGCAGCTTGGGGGGGACTAGCGGGAGGCCAAAGGGAGATACGCAGTATTTT
TRBJ2-7	TRBD2	NA	TRBV29-1	CSVMLAEPSSYEQYF	TGCAGCGTTATGCTAGCGGAGCCGAGCTCCTACGAGCAGTACTTC
TRBJ2-7	NA	NA	TRBV5-1	CASSLDSTYEQYF	TGCGCCAGCAGCTTGGACAGCACCTACGAGCAGTACTTC
TRBJ2-3	NA	NA	TRBV10-1	CASSDLGDSDTQYF	TGCGCCAGCAGTGACCTGGGGGACTCAGATACGCAGTATTTT
TRBJ2-7	NA	NA	TRBV7-9	CASRLGSGDHYEQYF	TGTGCCAGCAGACTAGGGTCGGGGGACCACTACGAGCAGTACTTC
TRBJ1-1	NA	NA	TRBV5-4	CASSPSPGQNTEAFF	TGTGCCAGCAGCCCTTCGCCCGGACAGAACACTGAAGCTTTCTTT
TRBJ1-5	NA	once	TRBV29-1	CSVGGGGLPQHF	TGCAGCGTCGGGGGGGGCGGGCTGCCCCAGCATTTT
TRBJ2-7	NA	few	TRBV6-1	CASSEAAGVGSYEQYF	TGTGCCAGCAGTGAAGCGGCAGGCGTGGGCTCCTACGAGCAGTACTTC
TRBJ2-5	TRBD1	few	TRBV10-1	CASSEGTGKQTQYF	TGCGCCAGCAGTGAAGGGACAGGAAAGCAGACCCAGTACTTC
TRBJ1-3	NA	NA	TRBV4-2	CASSPNSAGNTIYF	TGTGCCAGCAGCCCTAACTCCGCTGGAAACACCATATATTTT